Given below is one TCR beta chain in context. Its target is unknown. Assay used: immunoSEQ multiplex PCR; TCRdb lists only in-frame clones, some missing. The sample contains over 55,000 clones, roughly 80% of which appear only once. The sample comes from a study of T cell responses to AZD1222 COVID-19 vaccine. Germline V gene data show CDR1 as MNHNY and CDR2 as SVGAGI (reference sequence). With 6 bases removed from V and 16 bases from J, the gap between germline ends came to 10 bases. The CDR3 has 10 residues. Points from the study as a whole: Repertoire sampling occurred only after the peak T cell response. Vaccination with two AZD1222 doses was followed by a rise in Spike-specific TCR breadth and depth. Baseline seropositivity characterized only a handful of AZD1222 recipients.

The chain has TRBV6-6 and TRBJ1-6; D is unclear. This clonotype was sampled from an adult who received the AZD1222 COVID-19 vaccine. The sequencing here drew on peripheral blood, taken 28 days after the second AZD1222 dose. The DNA of the CDR3 is TGTGCCAGCAGCTCGACGAGGCTCCACTTT. This gives the protein CASSSTRLHF.